These 8 T cell receptor beta chains were sequenced from one sample in a study of cytomegalovirus exposure and HLA in healthy donors. It was with 60 Vbeta and 13 Jbeta primers that the PCR ran. Profiling relied on immunoSEQ multiplex PCR, and the TCRdb table lists in-frame clones only, not all of them. This sample has more than 75,000 clones, with approximately 74% found just once. The source material was PBMCs. The receptors here all came from a man aged 40-49 years in good health and CMV-seropositive.

The table lists this clone with a few counts. The rearrangement links TRBV6-5 to TRBJ1-1; possibly TRBD1 for D (5 bases). Looked up from germline, CDR1 is MNHEY and CDR2 is SVGAGI. CDR3 length: 12 amino acids. The V and J ends lost 7 bases and 1 base respectively, with 7 bases between them. For the CDR3, the DNA is TGTGCCAGCACTACAGGGAACACTGAAGCTTTCTTT. Encoded protein: CASTTGNTEAFF.

This clone was detected once. The V and J genes are TRBV6-1 and TRBJ2-1, with TRBD2 identical over 8 bases. Germline loops: CDR1 MNHNS, CDR2 SASEGT. J gave up 8 bases and V 1 base, and 7 bases lay outside the gene matches. The length of the CDR3 is 15 residues. In DNA, the CDR3 is TGTGCCAGCAGTGAAGGGACGGGAGGGCCAGATGAGCAGTTCTTC. This encodes CASSEGTGGPDEQFF.

The genes are TRBV10-2 and TRBJ1-5; tentative D call: TRBD1 (5 bases). CDR1 and CDR2 (germline): WSHSY, SAAADI. This CDR3 is 14 amino acids long. Trimming took 6 bases from V and 0 from J, leaving 9 bases between them. The CDR3: CASSPDSSNQPQHF. CDR3 nucleotides: TGCGCCAGCAGCCCAGACAGTAGCAATCAGCCCCAGCATTTT.

This chain joins TRBV4-3 and TRBJ1-1; D call uncertain. CDR1 is LGHNA, CDR2 YSLEER, per germline. The CDR3 has 14 residues. Trimming removed 0 bases at V and 1 base at J, with 6 bases between. The CDR3 here is CASSQDPTNTEAFF. CDR3 sequence (DNA): TGCGCCAGCAGCCAAGATCCTACGAACACTGAAGCTTTCTTT.

The chain recombines TRBV7-2 with TRBJ1-1; possible D gene TRBD1, 6 bases. The CDR3 totals 16 residues. Trimming cost V 1 base and J 1 base, with 13 bases left between them. Germline V lookup: CDR1 SGHTA, CDR2 FQGNSA. CDR3 DNA sequence: TGTGCCAGCAGCTTAGTGGGGGGCGGGGGGAACACTGAAGCTTTCTTT. Translated: CASSLVGGGGNTEAFF.

This clone was detected only a few times. The rearrangement links TRBV6-1 to TRBJ1-4, with a tentative D call TRBD1 (6 bases). Trimming cost V 4 bases and J 2 bases, with 11 bases left between them. The germline CDR1 and CDR2 sequences are MNHNS and SASEGT. This CDR3 comprises 15 residues. CDR3 loop: CASSGPDRTNEKLFF. In DNA, the CDR3 is TGTGCCAGCAGTGGACCCGACAGGACTAATGAAAAACTGTTTTTT.

The J gene is TRBJ1-2, the V gene TRBV6-5; D perhaps matches TRBD1 (6 bases). Trimming pared 0 bases from V and 7 bases from J, leaving 12 bases between. The CDR3 contains 14 residues. Germline V gives CDR1 MNHEY, CDR2 SVGAGI. The CDR3 here is CASSYSGGEGGYTF. Written as DNA, the CDR3 is TGTGCCAGCAGTTACTCAGGGGGGGAGGGTGGCTACACCTTC.

CDR3 nucleotide sequence: TGTGCCTGGAGTGTAGTAGCTTCGGGTCAGAATGAAAAACTGTTTTTT. Its protein is CAWSVVASGQNEKLFF. V usage is TRBV30 and J usage is TRBJ1-4; D is unclear. Per the germline V gene, CDR1 is GTSNPN and CDR2 is SVGIG (reference sequence). CDR3 length: 16 residues. V dropped 0 bases and J dropped 5 bases, with 16 bases sitting between them.